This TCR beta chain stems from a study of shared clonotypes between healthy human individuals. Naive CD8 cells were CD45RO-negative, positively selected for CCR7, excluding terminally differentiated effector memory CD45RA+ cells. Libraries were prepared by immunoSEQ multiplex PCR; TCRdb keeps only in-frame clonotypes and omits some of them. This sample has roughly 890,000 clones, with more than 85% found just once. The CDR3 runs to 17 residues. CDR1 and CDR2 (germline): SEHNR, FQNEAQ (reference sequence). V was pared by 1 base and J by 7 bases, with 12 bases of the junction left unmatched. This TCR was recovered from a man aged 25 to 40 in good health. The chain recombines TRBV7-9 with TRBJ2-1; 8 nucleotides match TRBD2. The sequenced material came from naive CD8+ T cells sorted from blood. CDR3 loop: CASSLVPGGGTENEQFF. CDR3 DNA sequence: TGTGCCAGCAGCTTAGTCCCAGGCGGGGGGACTGAGAATGAGCAGTTCTTC.